This entry lists 30 T cell receptor beta chains sequenced from one sample in a study of blood T cell repertoires in COVID-19. The data were produced by immunoSEQ multiplex PCR, yet TCRdb's version contains in-frame clones alone and is incomplete. The sample comprises 300,000 or so clones, roughly nine tenths of which are singletons, and 5% to 7.5% rests with the top ten. Sequences were obtained from peripheral blood. These receptors all come from a man aged 18-30 years who had recovered from COVID-19.

The V gene is TRBV5-1, the J gene TRBJ2-1; 9 nucleotides match TRBD2. The CDR3 runs to 16 residues. CDR1 SGHRS and CDR2 YFSETQ come from the germline V gene. Losses at the gene ends were 2 bases for V and 8 bases for J; bases not matched to a gene: 11. The CDR3 region is CASSFPSGRHMDEQFF. DNA for the CDR3: TGCGCCAGCAGCTTCCCAAGCGGGAGGCATATGGATGAGCAGTTCTTC.

This chain links TRBV6-4 with TRBJ1-3, with 7 bases fitting TRBD1. CDR1 and CDR2 (germline): MRHNA, SNTAGT. CDR3 length: 19 residues. V shed 2 bases, J shed 0 bases, and the junction held 13 bases outside the gene matches. This CDR3 is CASSDGGTAFFCSGNTIYF. The CDR3 DNA reads TGTGCCAGCAGTGACGGGGGGACAGCCTTTTTTTGCTCTGGAAACACCATATATTTT.

CDR3 bases: TGCAGCGTCAAGACTAGTGGGGCCAACGTCCTGACTTTC. Translated: CSVKTSGANVLTF. This sequence joins TRBV29-1 and TRBJ2-6; a possible D gene is TRBD2 (6 bases). Trimming shortened V by 6 bases and J by 3 bases, and 9 bases separated the two germline ends. This CDR3 is 13 amino acids long. Germline loops: CDR1 SQVTM, CDR2 ANQGSEA.

The chain is built from TRBV6-5 and TRBJ1-3; D ambiguous. The germline gives CDR1 MNHEY, CDR2 SVGAGI. CDR3 size: 14 residues. V lost 0 bases and J lost 2, with 5 bases in between. The CDR3 DNA reads as TGTGCCAGCAGTTACTCTTCTCCTGGAAACACCATATATTTT. It specifies CASSYSSPGNTIYF.

This clone has just a few counts. CDR3 amino acids: CASSSGLAGTHEQYF. In DNA, the CDR3 is TGTGCCAGCAGCTCCGGACTAGCGGGAACCCACGAGCAGTACTTC. This chain connects TRBV11-3 to TRBJ2-7; 12 positions match TRBD2. The CDR3 has 15 residues. V lost 4 bases, J lost 5 bases, and 6 bases stayed unmatched. Germline V gene data show CDR1 as SGHNT and CDR2 as YENEEA. The full variable domain, completed using reference TRBV11-3 and TRBJ2-7, is EAGVVQSPRYKIIEKKQPVAFWCNPISGHNTLYWYLQNLGQGPELLIRYENEEAVDDSQLPKDRFSAERLKGVDSTLKIQPAELGDSAVYLCASSSGLAGTHEQYFGPGTRLTVT.

The chain is built from TRBV28 and TRBJ1-1; maybe TRBD1 (5 bases). The V and J ends lost 5 bases and 2 bases respectively, with 15 bases between them. Germline values: CDR1 MDHEN, CDR2 SYDVKM. The CDR3 is 15 residues long. As DNA, the CDR3 is TGTGCCAGCAGTCCACCCGGGAGGGGAAACACTGAAGCTTTCTTT. This encodes CASSPPGRGNTEAFF.

The V call is TRBV2, the J call TRBJ1-2; 7 nucleotides match TRBD1. Germline V CDR1 and CDR2: SNHLY, FYNNEI. This CDR3 comprises 12 residues. Trimming took 4 bases from V and 4 from J; bases not matched to a gene: 0. The CDR3 DNA reads as TGTGCCAGCAGTGGACAGGGCTATGGCTACACCTTC. It translates to CASSGQGYGYTF.

In its sample, this clone was seen once. The CDR3 loop reads CASSRHGSSNTGELFF. CDR3 nucleotide sequence: TGTGCCAGCAGCCGACACGGCAGTTCGAACACCGGGGAGCTGTTTTTT. The rearrangement joins TRBV5-4 to TRBJ2-2, with unresolved D. V gave up 4 bases and J gave up 0 bases, with 13 bases separating them. The CDR3 has 16 amino acids. CDR1 SGHNT and CDR2 YYREEE come from the germline V gene (reference sequence).

The chain links TRBV2 to TRBJ2-2; TRBD1 is a possible D gene (6 bases). This CDR3 comprises 14 residues. CDR1 is SNHLY, CDR2 FYNNEI, per germline. Trimming left V 4 bases short and J 3 bases short, with 9 bases between. CDR3 nucleotides: TGTGCCAGCAGTGTTGAGGGGGACACCGGGGAGCTGTTTTTT. It codes for CASSVEGDTGELFF.

The chain combines TRBV28 with TRBJ2-3; D perhaps matches TRBD2 (5 bases). Germline V gene sequence: CDR1 MDHEN, CDR2 SYDVKM. Trimming pared 4 bases from V and 6 bases from J, leaving 14 bases between. CDR3 length equals 14 residues. The CDR3 is CASSSPDSLDTQYF. The CDR3 DNA follows: TGTGCCAGCAGTTCCCCGGACTCATTGGATACGCAGTATTTT. The whole variable domain, filled in from reference TRBV28 and TRBJ2-3, reads DVKVTQSSRYLVKRTGEKVFLECVQDMDHENMFWYRQDPGLGLRLIYFSYDVKMKEKGDIPEGYSVSREKKERFSLILESASTNQTSMYLCASSSPDSLDTQYFGPGTRLTVL.

The chain has TRBV30 and TRBJ2-7, with D unresolved. V was cut by 4 bases and J by 5 bases, with 21 bases left in between. Germline V gene sequence: CDR1 GTSNPN, CDR2 SVGIG (reference sequence). The CDR3 sequence is 15 residues long. The CDR3: CAWTADLGLADEQYF. For the CDR3, the DNA is TGTGCCTGGACGGCAGACTTGGGTTTGGCTGACGAGCAGTACTTC.

V gene TRBV9 combines with J gene TRBJ1-4; D might be TRBD1 (5 bases). CDR1 is SGDLS, CDR2 YYNGEE, per germline. The CDR3 spans 15 residues. The V end was cut by 1 base, the J end by 4 bases, with 11 bases between. The CDR3 loop reads CASSVSGLGNEKLFF. The DNA of the CDR3 is TGTGCCAGCAGCGTATCGGGACTAGGTAATGAAAAACTGTTTTTT.

The chain has TRBV4-1 and TRBJ2-3; TRBD2 agrees at 8 bases. Germline CDR1 MGHRA, CDR2 YSYEKL. V was pared by 1 base and J by 0 bases, with 3 bases of the junction left unmatched. The CDR3 has 16 residues. The CDR3: CASSQVQRGSTDTQYF. DNA for the CDR3: TGCGCCAGCAGCCAAGTTCAGCGGGGGAGCACAGATACGCAGTATTTT.

The chain employs TRBV6-1 and TRBJ2-7; 8 bases match TRBD2. CDR1 is MNHNS and CDR2 is SASEGT in the germline V gene. V trimming: 4 bases; J trimming: 4 bases; junction bases outside the gene matches: 12. This CDR3 has 16 amino acids. The CDR3, as DNA: TGTGCCAGCAGTGTGAGTTGGGGTAGCGGGACTTACGAGCAGTACTTC. Translating gives CASSVSWGSGTYEQYF.

The chain employs TRBV7-6 and TRBJ2-1, with D maybe TRBD2 (6 bases). This CDR3 contains 15 residues. V lost 1 base and J 8 bases, leaving 15 bases between the germline ends. The V gene's germline CDR1 is SGHVS and CDR2 FNYEAQ. For the CDR3, the DNA is TGTGCCAGCAGCTTAGTAGGGCAGGGAGGCGATGAGCAGTTCTTC. It codes for CASSLVGQGGDEQFF. The full variable domain, with the rest looked up from reference TRBV7-6 and TRBJ2-1, is GAGVSQSPRYKVTKRGQDVALRCDPISGHVSLYWYRQALGQGPEFLTYFNYEAQQDKSGLPNDRFSAERPEGSISTLTIQRTEQRDSAMYRCASSLVGQGGDEQFFGPGTRLTVL.

CDR3 residues: CASSQDLRANEKLFF. DNA of the CDR3: TGCGCCAGCAGCCAAGATCTACGGGCTAATGAAAAACTGTTTTTT. The chain joins TRBV4-1 to TRBJ1-4, with unresolved D. CDR1 and CDR2 (germline): MGHRA, YSYEKL. V lost 0 bases and J 3 bases, leaving 8 bases between the germline ends. The length of the CDR3 is 15 residues.

The V and J genes are TRBV27 and TRBJ1-3; perhaps TRBD1 as D (5 bases). The germline V and J ends were trimmed by 10 bases and 0 bases, with 10 bases remaining between them. CDR3 size: 13 residues. Germline CDR1 is MNHEY and CDR2 is SMNVEV (reference sequence). The CDR3 nucleotides are TGTGCCACCCGGGGGAGCTCTGGAAACACCATATATTTT. It specifies CATRGSSGNTIYF.

The chain carries TRBV9 and TRBJ1-2, with 9 bases matching TRBD1. V shed 3 bases, J shed 8 bases, and the junction held 11 bases outside the gene matches. This CDR3 is 15 amino acids long. Germline V gene lookup returns CDR1 SGDLS and CDR2 YYNGEE. The CDR3 bases are TGTGCCAGCAGCGACCGGGGGGGACAGGGCGGCGGCTACACCTTC. Its translation is CASSDRGGQGGGYTF.

This clone was recorded once. The chain links TRBV5-1 to TRBJ2-1; weak D call: TRBD1 (5 bases). From germline, CDR1 is SGHRS and CDR2 YFSETQ. CDR3 length equals 14 residues. The germline V and J ends were trimmed by 5 bases and 8 bases, with 17 bases remaining between them. DNA of the CDR3: TGCGCCAGCAGGTTCGGGTCGCAGGGTCATGAGCAGTTCTTC. This sequence encodes CASRFGSQGHEQFF.

This clone was counted a single time. The V call is TRBV29-1, the J call TRBJ2-5; TRBD1 matches at 7 bases. The CDR3 covers 16 residues. Trimming took 0 bases from V and 7 from J; bases not matched to a gene: 14. CDR1 is SQVTM and CDR2 is ANQGSEA in the germline V gene. The CDR3 region has the DNA TGCAGCGTTGAAGATCGGGGAGACAGGGAGATTGTGACCCAGTACTTC. The encoded protein is CSVEDRGDREIVTQYF.

The genes are TRBV7-2 and TRBJ2-5; D possibly corresponds to TRBD1 (7 bases). The CDR3 length is 17 residues. Germline V gene data show CDR1 as SGHTA and CDR2 as FQGNSA. V was cut by 4 bases and J by 5 bases, with 23 bases left in between. Here the CDR3 reads CASSYYSGGQLRETQYF. For the CDR3, the DNA is TGTGCCAGCAGCTACTACTCCGGGGGACAGCTTAGGGAGACCCAGTACTTC.

This rearrangement joins TRBV6-5 to TRBJ2-7; TRBD2 agrees at 10 bases. Germline CDR1 and CDR2: MNHEY and SVGAGI. V lost 5 bases to trimming and J lost 6 bases; unmatched junction nucleotides: 10. This CDR3 comprises 15 residues. The CDR3 DNA follows: TGTGCCAGCAGTCCCGGGACTAGCGTTTTATCCGAGCAGTACTTC. Its protein product is CASSPGTSVLSEQYF.

The V call is TRBV19, the J call TRBJ1-1; TRBD1 matches 10 bases. This CDR3 has 14 amino acids. CDR1 is LNHDA, CDR2 SQIVND, per germline (reference sequence). The trim removed 5 bases at V and 1 base at J, leaving 1 base unmatched. CDR3 DNA: TGTGCCAGTAGTTGGACAGGGGGGAACACTGAAGCTTTCTTT. Protein product: CASSWTGGNTEAFF.

V gene TRBV7-2 combines with J gene TRBJ2-2; D might be TRBD1 (6 bases). V was clipped by 1 base and J by 6 bases, with 15 bases between them. The CDR3 is made up of 16 amino acids. Germline lookup yields CDR1 SGHTA and CDR2 FQGNSA. The CDR3 DNA sequence: TGTGCCAGCAGCTTAGGGGGGCGAGTGGGTGCCGGGGAGCTGTTTTTT. As protein: CASSLGGRVGAGELFF.

This chain joins TRBV4-1 and TRBJ2-7, with 8 bases aligning to TRBD1. Germline V gene sequence: CDR1 MGHRA, CDR2 YSYEKL. The CDR3 spans 14 residues. V trimming: 2 bases; J trimming: 5 bases; junction bases outside the gene matches: 5. CDR3 sequence reads: CASSQPDRDHEQYF. Written as DNA, the CDR3 is TGCGCCAGCAGCCAACCGGACAGGGACCACGAGCAGTACTTC.

The chain couples TRBV19 to TRBJ2-1, with TRBD1 matching over 9 bases. Germline assignment: CDR1 LNHDA and CDR2 SQIVND (reference sequence). Trimming at V came to 9 bases and at J to 8 bases, leaving 8 bases not matched to a gene. This CDR3 spans 13 amino acids. As DNA, the CDR3 is TGTGCCAGCCAGGGACAGGGAGTGGATGAGCAGTTCTTC. Protein product: CASQGQGVDEQFF. Using reference TRBV19 and TRBJ2-1 for the parts outside the CDR3, the full variable domain is DGGITQSPKYLFRKEGQNVTLSCEQNLNHDAMYWYRQDPGQGLRLIYYSQIVNDFQKGDIAEGYSVSREKKESFPLTVTSAQKNPTAFYLCASQGQGVDEQFFGPGTRLTVL.

This chain uses TRBV5-1 with TRBJ2-2; 8 bases align to TRBD1. Germline values: CDR1 SGHRS, CDR2 YFSETQ. The trim removed 1 base at V and 6 bases at J, leaving 5 bases unmatched. The CDR3 spans 15 residues. The CDR3 nucleotides read TGCGCCAGCAGCTTGTACAGGGGGGACGCCGGGGAGCTGTTTTTT. It translates to CASSLYRGDAGELFF.

The chain carries TRBV6-5 and TRBJ1-1; perhaps TRBD1 as D (5 bases). CDR1 and CDR2 (germline): MNHEY, SVGAGI. Between the trimmed V and J ends, which lost 2 bases and 7 bases, there was a span of 17 bases. The CDR3 runs 15 residues. The CDR3 sequence: CASSYGARAQVEAFF. The CDR3 nucleotides read TGTGCCAGCAGTTACGGGGCCCGAGCCCAGGTTGAAGCTTTCTTT.

This clone was seen a single time. The V gene is TRBV2, the J gene TRBJ2-7; a possible D gene is TRBD1 (6 bases). The germline V and J ends were trimmed by 9 bases and 0 bases, with 15 bases remaining between them. This CDR3 region has 14 residues. Germline values: CDR1 SNHLY, CDR2 FYNNEI. CDR3 nucleotide sequence: TGTGCCAGTTTTCCAGGGGCCTTCTCCTACGAGCAGTACTTC. Amino acid sequence: CASFPGAFSYEQYF.

This clone was picked up a small number of times. V usage is TRBV18 and J usage is TRBJ2-2, with TRBD1 identical over 9 bases. CDR1 is KGHSH and CDR2 is LQKENI in the germline V gene. J was trimmed by 3 bases and V by 2 bases; bases with no gene match: 4. This CDR3 is 16 amino acids long. The CDR3 DNA is TGTGCCAGCTCACCAGGGACAGGGCCCTACACCGGGGAGCTGTTTTTT. Its protein product is CASSPGTGPYTGELFF.